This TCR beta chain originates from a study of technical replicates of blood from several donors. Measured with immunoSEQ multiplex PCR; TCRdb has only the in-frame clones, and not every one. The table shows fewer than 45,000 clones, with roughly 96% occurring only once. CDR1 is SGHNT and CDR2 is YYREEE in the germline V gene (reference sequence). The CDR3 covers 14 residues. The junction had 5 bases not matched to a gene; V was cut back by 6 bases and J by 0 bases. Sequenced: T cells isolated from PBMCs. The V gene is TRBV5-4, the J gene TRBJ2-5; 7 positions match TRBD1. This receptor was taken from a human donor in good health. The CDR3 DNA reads TGTGCCAGCACCCGGGACAGTTACCAAGAGACCCAGTACTTC. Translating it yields CASTRDSYQETQYF.